The clone carrying this TCR beta chain has at least ten counts. Its antigen remains unknown. The data originate from a study of T-cell reconstitution after alpha-beta-depleted transplantation in children. Study results and limitations: One year after transplant, T-cell counts and diversity came mostly from newly produced T cells. The origin of alpha-beta T cells about two months after transplant was reportedly several hundred expanded graft clones. The study traced high day-60 TCRbeta diversity in some patients to surviving recipient T cells and thymic progenitors.

Germline V CDR1 and CDR2: MDHEN, SYDVKM. V gave up 3 bases and J gave up 4 bases, with 21 bases separating them. The CDR3 length is 17 residues. Library preparation (for TCRbeta) was performed with unique molecular identifiers. TCRdb passed the PCR reads through MiXCR, listing each CDR3 protein once. The sample shows roughly 100,000 distinct CDR3 sequences, about 6% of them seen only once. Sequencing was performed on PBMCs, mostly from graft donor cells, taken 60 days after TCRalphabeta/CD19-depleted stem cell transplant. This receptor was identified in a female patient aged 2-9 years who had a stem cell transplant for Fanconi anemia, so the T cells may come from the graft donor. The V call is TRBV28, the J call TRBJ2-5, with a possible D match to TRBD1 (7 bases). CDR3 bases: TGTGCCAGCAGTTTGCAGACAGGGACTTGGGGAATAGAGACCCAGTACTTC. It is translated as CASSLQTGTWGIETQYF.